Only one count was recorded for the clone carrying this T cell receptor (beta chain). These data are taken from a study of PD-L1 blockade in urothelial cancer. Synthetic templates analogous to TCR were spiked into all PCRs individually. Repertoires were generated with immunoSEQ multiplex PCR, while TCRdb's copy carries only in-frame clones and drops some. Found here are about 51,000 clones, 86% of them singletons; the top ten hold roughly 17%. Germline values: CDR1 MNHEY, CDR2 SVGAGI. The trim removed 10 bases at V and 1 base at J, leaving 9 bases unmatched. CDR3 length: 14 amino acids. The source was PBMCs, collected around atezolizumab (anti-PD-L1) treatment. This clonotype originated in a man aged 60 to 75 with urothelial cancer. The chain is built from TRBV6-5 and TRBJ2-5; TRBD2 matches at 7 bases. The CDR3 loop is CATGVERGQETQYF. Here the CDR3 DNA reads TGTGCCACCGGGGTGGAGCGGGGCCAAGAGACCCAGTACTTC.